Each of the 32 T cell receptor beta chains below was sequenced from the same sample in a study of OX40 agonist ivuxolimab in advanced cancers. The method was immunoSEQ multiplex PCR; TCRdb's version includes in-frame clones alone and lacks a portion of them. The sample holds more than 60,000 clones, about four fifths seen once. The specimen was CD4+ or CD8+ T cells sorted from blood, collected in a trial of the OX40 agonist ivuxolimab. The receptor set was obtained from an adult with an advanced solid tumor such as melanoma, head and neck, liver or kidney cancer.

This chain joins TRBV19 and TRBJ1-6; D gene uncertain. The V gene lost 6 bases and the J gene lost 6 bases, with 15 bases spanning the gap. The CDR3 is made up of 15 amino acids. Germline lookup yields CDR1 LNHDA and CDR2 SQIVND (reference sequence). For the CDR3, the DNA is TGTGCCAGTAGCCCATTCGACCGGACTAATTCACCCCTCCACTTT. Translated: CASSPFDRTNSPLHF.

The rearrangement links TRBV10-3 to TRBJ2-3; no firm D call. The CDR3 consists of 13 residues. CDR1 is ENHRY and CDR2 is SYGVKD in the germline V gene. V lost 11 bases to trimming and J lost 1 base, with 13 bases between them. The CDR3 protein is CASGAQGTDTQYF. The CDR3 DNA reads TGTGCCTCCGGTGCACAAGGCACAGATACGCAGTATTTT.

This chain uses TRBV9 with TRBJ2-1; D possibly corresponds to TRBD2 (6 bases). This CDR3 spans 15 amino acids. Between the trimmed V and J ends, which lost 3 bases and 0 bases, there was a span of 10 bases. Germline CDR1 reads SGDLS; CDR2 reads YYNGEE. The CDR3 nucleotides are TGTGCCAGCAGCGAACGGGGGAGCTCCTACAATGAGCAGTTCTTC. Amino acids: CASSERGSSYNEQFF.

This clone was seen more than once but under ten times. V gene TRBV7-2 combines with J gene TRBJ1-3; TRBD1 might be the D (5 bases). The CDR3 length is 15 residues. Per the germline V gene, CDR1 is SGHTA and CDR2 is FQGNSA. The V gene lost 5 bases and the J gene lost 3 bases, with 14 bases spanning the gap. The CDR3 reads CASSLLGGVGNTIYF. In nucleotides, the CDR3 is TGTGCCAGCAGCCTCCTGGGGGGAGTTGGAAACACCATATATTTT.

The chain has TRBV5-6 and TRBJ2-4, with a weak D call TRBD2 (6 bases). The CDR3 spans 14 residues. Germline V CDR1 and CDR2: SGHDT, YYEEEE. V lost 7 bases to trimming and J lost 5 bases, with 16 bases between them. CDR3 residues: CASRRVGEENIQYF. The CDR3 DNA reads TGTGCCAGCCGCCGAGTGGGGGAGGAAAACATTCAGTACTTC.

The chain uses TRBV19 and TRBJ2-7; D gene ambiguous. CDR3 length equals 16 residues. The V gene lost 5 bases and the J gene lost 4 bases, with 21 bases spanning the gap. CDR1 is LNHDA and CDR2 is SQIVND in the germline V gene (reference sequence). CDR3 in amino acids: CASSPLLISMGYEQYF. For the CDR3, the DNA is TGTGCCAGTAGTCCTCTCTTGATTTCGATGGGATACGAGCAGTACTTC.

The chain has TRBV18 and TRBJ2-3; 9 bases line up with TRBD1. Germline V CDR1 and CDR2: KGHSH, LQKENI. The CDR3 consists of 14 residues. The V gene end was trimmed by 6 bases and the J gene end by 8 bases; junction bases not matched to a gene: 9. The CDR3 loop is CASSRDRVGGTQYF. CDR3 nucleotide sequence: TGTGCCAGCTCCCGGGACAGGGTCGGGGGTACGCAGTATTTT.

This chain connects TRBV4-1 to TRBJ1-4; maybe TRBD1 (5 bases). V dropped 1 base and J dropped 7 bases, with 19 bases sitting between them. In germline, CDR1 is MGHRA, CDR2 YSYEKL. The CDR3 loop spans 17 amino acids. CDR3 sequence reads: CASSQARDGWFFEKLFF. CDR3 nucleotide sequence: TGCGCCAGCAGCCAAGCCCGGGACGGATGGTTCTTTGAAAAACTGTTTTTT.

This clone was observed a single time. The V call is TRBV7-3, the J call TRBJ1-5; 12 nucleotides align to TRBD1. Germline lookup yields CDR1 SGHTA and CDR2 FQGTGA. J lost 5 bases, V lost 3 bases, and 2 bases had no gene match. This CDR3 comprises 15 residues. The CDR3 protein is CASSLGTGGDQPQHF. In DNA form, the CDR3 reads TGTGCCAGCAGCTTGGGGACAGGGGGCGATCAGCCCCAGCATTTT.

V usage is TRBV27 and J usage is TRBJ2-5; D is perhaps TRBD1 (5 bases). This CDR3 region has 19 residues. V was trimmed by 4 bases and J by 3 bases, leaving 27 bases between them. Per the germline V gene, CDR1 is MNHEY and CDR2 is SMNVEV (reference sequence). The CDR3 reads CASSSIKGAYDSLEETQYF. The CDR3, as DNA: TGTGCCAGCAGTTCAATCAAAGGGGCGTACGACAGCCTAGAAGAGACCCAGTACTTC.

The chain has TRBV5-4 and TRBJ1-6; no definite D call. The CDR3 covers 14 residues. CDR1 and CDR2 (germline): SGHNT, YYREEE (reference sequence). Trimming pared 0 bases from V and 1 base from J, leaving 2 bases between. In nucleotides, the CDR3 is TGTGCCAGCAGCTTGGAGTCCTATAATTCACCCCTCCACTTT. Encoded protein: CASSLESYNSPLHF.

The chain's CDR3 is CASSSDSTNEKLFF. The CDR3 DNA follows: TGCGCCAGCAGCTCGGACAGCACTAATGAAAAACTGTTTTTT. The chain joins TRBV5-1 to TRBJ1-4, with D maybe TRBD1 (6 bases). Germline V CDR1 and CDR2: SGHRS, YFSETQ. The V end was cut by 3 bases, the J end by 2 bases, with 8 bases between. This CDR3 is built from 14 residues.

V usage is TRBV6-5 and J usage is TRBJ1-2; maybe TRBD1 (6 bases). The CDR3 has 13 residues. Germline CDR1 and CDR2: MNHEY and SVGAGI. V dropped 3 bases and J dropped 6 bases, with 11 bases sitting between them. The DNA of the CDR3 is TGTGCCAGCAGTTATGATGCAGGGGATGGCTACACCTTC. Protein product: CASSYDAGDGYTF.

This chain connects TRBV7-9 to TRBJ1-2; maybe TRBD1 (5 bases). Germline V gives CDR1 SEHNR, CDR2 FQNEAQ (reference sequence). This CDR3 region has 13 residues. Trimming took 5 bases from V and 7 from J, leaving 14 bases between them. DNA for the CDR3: TGTGCCAGCAGCAGAGGCAGGGAATCTGGCTACACCTTC. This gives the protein CASSRGRESGYTF.

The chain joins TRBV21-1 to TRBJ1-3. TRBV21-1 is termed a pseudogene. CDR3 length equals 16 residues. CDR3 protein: CASSKAPGDSGNTIYF. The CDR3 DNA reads TGTGCCAGCAGCAAAGCCCCGGGGGACTCTGGAAACACCATATATTTT.

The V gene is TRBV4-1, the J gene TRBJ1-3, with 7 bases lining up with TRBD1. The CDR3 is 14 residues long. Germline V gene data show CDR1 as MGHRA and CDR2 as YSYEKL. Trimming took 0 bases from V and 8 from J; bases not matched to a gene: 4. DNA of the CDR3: TGCGCCAGCAGCCAAGATATGGGGACAGACACCATATATTTT. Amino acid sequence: CASSQDMGTDTIYF.

CDR3 coding DNA: TGTGCCAGCGTCGAGAACGCCGGCGCAGGGGAGCAGTTCTTC. It encodes CASVENAGAGEQFF. This rearrangement joins TRBV7-6 to TRBJ2-1; D is possibly TRBD1 (5 bases). The V end lost 8 bases, the J end lost 10 bases, and 21 bases lay between the germline ends. The CDR3 has 14 amino acids. CDR1 and CDR2 (germline): SGHVS, FNYEAQ.

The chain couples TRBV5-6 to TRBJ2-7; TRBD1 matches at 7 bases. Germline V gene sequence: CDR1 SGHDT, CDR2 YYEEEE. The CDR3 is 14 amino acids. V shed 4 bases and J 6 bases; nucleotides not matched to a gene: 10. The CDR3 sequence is CASSAQQGIVEQYF. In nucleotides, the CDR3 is TGTGCCAGCAGCGCACAACAGGGGATCGTCGAGCAGTACTTC.

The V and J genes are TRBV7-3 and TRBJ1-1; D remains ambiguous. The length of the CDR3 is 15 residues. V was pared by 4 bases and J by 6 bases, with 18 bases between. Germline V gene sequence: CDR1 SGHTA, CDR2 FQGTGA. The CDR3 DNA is TGTGCCAGCAGCTATTCAGGAAATTCAGGAGCTGAAGCTTTCTTT. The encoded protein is CASSYSGNSGAEAFF.

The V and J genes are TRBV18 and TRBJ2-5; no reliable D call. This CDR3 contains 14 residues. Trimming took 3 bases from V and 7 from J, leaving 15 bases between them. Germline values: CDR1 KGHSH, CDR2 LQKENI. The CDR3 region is CASSPQTGVRTQYF. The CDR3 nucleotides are TGTGCCAGCTCACCCCAGACGGGCGTCAGGACCCAGTACTTC.

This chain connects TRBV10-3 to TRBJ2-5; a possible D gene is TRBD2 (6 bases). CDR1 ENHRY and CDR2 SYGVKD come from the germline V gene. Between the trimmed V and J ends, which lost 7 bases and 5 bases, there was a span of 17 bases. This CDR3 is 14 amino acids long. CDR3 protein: CAINGGGTGETQYF. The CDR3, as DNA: TGTGCCATCAATGGTGGGGGGACGGGGGAGACCCAGTACTTC.

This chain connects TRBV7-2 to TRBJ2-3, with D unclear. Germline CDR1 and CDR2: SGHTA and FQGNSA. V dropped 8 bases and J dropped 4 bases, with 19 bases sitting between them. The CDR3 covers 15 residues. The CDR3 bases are TGTGCCAGCTCCGGGTCCCCCACGGTGGCAGATACGCAGTATTTT. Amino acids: CASSGSPTVADTQYF.

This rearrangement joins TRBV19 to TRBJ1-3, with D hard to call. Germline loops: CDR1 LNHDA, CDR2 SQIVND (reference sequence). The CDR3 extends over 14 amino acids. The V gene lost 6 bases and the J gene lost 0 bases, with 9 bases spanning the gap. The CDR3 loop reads CASSIPGSGNTIYF. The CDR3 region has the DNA TGTGCCAGTAGCATACCCGGCTCTGGAAACACCATATATTTT.

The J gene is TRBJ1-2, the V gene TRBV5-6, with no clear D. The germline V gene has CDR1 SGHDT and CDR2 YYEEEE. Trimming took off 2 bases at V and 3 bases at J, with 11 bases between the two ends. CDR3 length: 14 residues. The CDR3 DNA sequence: TGTGCCAGCAGCTTTCCGGGTGGGGACTATGGCTACACCTTC. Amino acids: CASSFPGGDYGYTF.

The CDR3 reads CASSLDSAGLSEQYF. The CDR3 DNA follows: TGCGCCAGCAGCCTGGACAGCGCAGGCCTAAGCGAGCAGTACTTC. The rearrangement joins TRBV5-1 to TRBJ2-7, with D perhaps matching TRBD1 (6 bases). V was pared by 4 bases and J by 6 bases, with 20 bases between. Germline V gives CDR1 SGHRS, CDR2 YFSETQ. The CDR3 extends over 15 amino acids. Full variable domain (rest looked up from reference TRBV5-1 and TRBJ2-7): KAGVTQTPRYLIKTRGQQVTLSCSPISGHRSVSWYQQTPGQGLQFLFEYFSETQRNKGNFPGRFSGRQFSNSRSEMNVSTLELGDSALYLCASSLDSAGLSEQYFGPGTRLTVT.

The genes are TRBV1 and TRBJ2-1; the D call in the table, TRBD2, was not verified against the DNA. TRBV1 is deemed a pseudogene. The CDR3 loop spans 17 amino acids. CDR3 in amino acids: CTSSQPRGAGGNNEQFF. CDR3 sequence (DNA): TGCACCAGCAGCCAACCTCGAGGAGCGGGGGGCAACAATGAGCAGTTCTTC.

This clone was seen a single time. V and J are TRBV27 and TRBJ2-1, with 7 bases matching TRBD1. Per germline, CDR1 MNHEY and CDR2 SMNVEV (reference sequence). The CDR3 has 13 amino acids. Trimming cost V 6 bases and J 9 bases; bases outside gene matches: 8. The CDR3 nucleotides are TGTGCCAGCAGCTCACAGGGGATCGCTGAGCAGTTCTTC. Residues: CASSSQGIAEQFF.

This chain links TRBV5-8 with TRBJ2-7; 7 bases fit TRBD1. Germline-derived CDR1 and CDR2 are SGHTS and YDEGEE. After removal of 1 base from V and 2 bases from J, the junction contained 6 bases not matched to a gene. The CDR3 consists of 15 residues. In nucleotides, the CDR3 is TGTGCCAGCAGCTTGCAAGAGAGGGGGCCCTACGAGCAGTACTTC. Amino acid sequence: CASSLQERGPYEQYF.

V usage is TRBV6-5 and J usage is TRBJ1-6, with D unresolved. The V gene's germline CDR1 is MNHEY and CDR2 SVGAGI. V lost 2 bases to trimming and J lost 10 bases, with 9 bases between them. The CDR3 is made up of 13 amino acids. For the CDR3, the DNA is TGTGCCAGCAGTTACGTGTTGCGGTCACCCCTCCACTTT. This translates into CASSYVLRSPLHF.

CDR3 residues: CASSLETTIPAFF. The CDR3 DNA reads TGCGCCAGCAGCTTAGAAACCACTATCCCAGCTTTCTTT. This chain joins TRBV5-1 and TRBJ1-1; D unresolved. The CDR3 totals 13 residues. The germline V gene encodes CDR1 SGHRS and CDR2 YFSETQ. The V gene lost 2 bases and the J gene lost 10 bases, with 15 bases spanning the gap. The variable domain in full, with the rest retrieved from reference TRBV5-1 and TRBJ1-1, is KAGVTQTPRYLIKTRGQQVTLSCSPISGHRSVSWYQQTPGQGLQFLFEYFSETQRNKGNFPGRFSGRQFSNSRSEMNVSTLELGDSALYLCASSLETTIPAFFGQGTRLTVV.

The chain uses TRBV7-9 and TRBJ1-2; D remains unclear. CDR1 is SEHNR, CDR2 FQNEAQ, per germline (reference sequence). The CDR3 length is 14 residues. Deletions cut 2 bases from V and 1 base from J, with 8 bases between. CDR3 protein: CASSLSGVNYGYTF. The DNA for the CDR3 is TGTGCCAGCAGCTTATCTGGGGTTAACTATGGCTACACCTTC.

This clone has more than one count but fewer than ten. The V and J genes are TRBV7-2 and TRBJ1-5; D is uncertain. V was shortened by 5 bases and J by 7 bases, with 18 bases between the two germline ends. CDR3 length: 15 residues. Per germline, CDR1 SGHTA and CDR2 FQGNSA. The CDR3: CASSPFSLGRQPQHF. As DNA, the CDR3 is TGTGCCAGCAGCCCATTTAGCTTAGGGCGACAGCCCCAGCATTTT.